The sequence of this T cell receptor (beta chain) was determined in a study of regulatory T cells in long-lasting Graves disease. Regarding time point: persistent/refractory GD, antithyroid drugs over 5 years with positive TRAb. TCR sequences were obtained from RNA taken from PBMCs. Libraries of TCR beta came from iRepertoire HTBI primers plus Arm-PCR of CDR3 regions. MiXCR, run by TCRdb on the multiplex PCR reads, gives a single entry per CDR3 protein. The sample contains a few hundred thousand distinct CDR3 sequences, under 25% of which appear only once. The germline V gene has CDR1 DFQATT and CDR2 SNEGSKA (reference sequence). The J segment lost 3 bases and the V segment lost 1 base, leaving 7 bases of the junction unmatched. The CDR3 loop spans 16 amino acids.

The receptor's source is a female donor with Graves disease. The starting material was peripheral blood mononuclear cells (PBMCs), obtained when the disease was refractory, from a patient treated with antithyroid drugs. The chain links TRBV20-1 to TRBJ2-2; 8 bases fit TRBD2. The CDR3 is CSARGIAGLYTGELFF. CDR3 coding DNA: TGCAGTGCTAGAGGGATAGCGGGACTGTACACCGGGGAGCTGTTTTTT.